This T cell receptor beta chain comes out of a study of shared clonotypes between healthy human individuals. Germline V gene lookup returns CDR1 SGHTA and CDR2 FQGNSA. Trimming took 7 bases from V and 7 from J; bases not matched to a gene: 7. This CDR3 spans 14 amino acids. Produced via immunoSEQ multiplex PCR; TCRdb's table is partial and in-frame only. Of about 2.4 million clones listed, more than 85% are singletons. The source material was naive CD4+ T cells from PBMCs. The subset here: CD45RA+ positively selected. This receptor was taken from a man aged 18-30 years in good health. Some clones in this sample may be carry-over from other donors' samples. The chain joins TRBV7-2 to TRBJ2-1; 10 bases agree with TRBD2. The CDR3 nucleotides read TGTGCCAGCAAAAGCGGGAGGGCGTGGAATGAGCAGTTCTTC. Translating gives CASKSGRAWNEQFF.